This T cell receptor beta chain was recorded in a study of T-cell reconstitution after alpha-beta-depleted transplantation in children. For TCRbeta, the library was prepared with unique molecular identifiers. TCRdb re-derived calls from the PCR reads in MiXCR, one entry per CDR3 protein. This table has fewer than 150,000 distinct CDR3 sequences, roughly 9% appearing once. Overall study findings and caveats: Some patients' high day-60 TCRbeta diversity was attributed to recipient cells surviving conditioning. Reportedly, alpha-beta T cells present about two months post-transplant originated from several hundred expanded clones of graft origin. T-cell counts and diversity at one year post-transplant came mainly from newly produced T cells.

The germline CDR1 and CDR2 sequences are WSHSY and SAAADI. V was shortened by 6 bases and J by 3 bases, with 12 bases between the two germline ends. The CDR3 is 13 residues long. This clonotype was picked up a small number of times. No antigen is known for it. The sequenced sample was PBMCs, mostly from graft donor cells, obtained 180 days after TCRalphabeta/CD19-depleted stem cell transplant. The V call is TRBV10-2, the J call TRBJ2-7; TRBD2 might be the D (6 bases). This sequence was found in a girl in the first two years of life who had a stem cell transplant for combined immunodeficiency, so the T cells may come from the graft donor. CDR3 nucleotide sequence: TGCGCCAGCAGCCGCAGGAGGGTCTACGAGCAGTACTTC. This sequence encodes CASSRRRVYEQYF.